This TCR beta chain is drawn from a study of a mutant IDH1 vaccine in newly diagnosed glioma. Documented time point: week 47, end of study. Topical imiquimod was applied with each vaccine dose, which held 300 ug of mutant IDH1 20-mer peptide. Clones were sequenced by immunoSEQ multiplex PCR, and TCRdb holds only the in-frame ones, with some missing. In the table there are about 31,000 clones, 90% of which are singletons. Note on this clone: Its antigen remains unidentified.

CDR3 length equals 14 residues. Trimming stripped 1 base from V and 2 bases from J, with 8 bases between. CDR1 SEHNR and CDR2 FQNEAQ come from the germline V gene (reference sequence). Source: PBMCs, taken from a glioma patient whose treatment included an IDH1 peptide vaccine. The TCR was taken from a middle-aged woman with glioma. The chain recombines TRBV7-9 with TRBJ1-1; TRBD1 is a possible D gene (5 bases). The CDR3 loop reads CASSLEGTNTEAFF. Here the CDR3 DNA reads TGTGCCAGCAGCTTAGAAGGGACTAACACTGAAGCTTTCTTT.